This T cell receptor (beta chain) was sequenced for a study of beta chain features in type 1 diabetes. The CDR3 is 15 residues long. Trimming took off 1 base at V and 4 bases at J, with 11 bases between the two ends. Germline CDR1 KGHSH, CDR2 LQKENI. What was sequenced were expressed TCRB transcripts, since all of the isolated RNA had been reverse transcribed. Repertoires were generated with immunoSEQ multiplex PCR, while TCRdb's copy carries only in-frame clones and drops some. The sample shows about 130,000 clones, 9.2% of them seen only once. V gene TRBV18 combines with J gene TRBJ1-5, with D hard to call. Sequencing was performed on central memory CD4+ T cells from blood. This receptor was obtained from a man aged 18 to 30 in good health. CDR3 protein: CASSPQIERNQPQHF. In nucleotides, the CDR3 is TGTGCCAGCTCACCACAAATAGAGAGGAATCAGCCCCAGCATTTT.